One and the same sample provided the 22 T cell receptor beta chains below, sequenced in a study of blood T cells in healthy people across ages. PCR was performed a second time for roughly 7 to 12 cycles using a sample-barcoded 5' primer and a J-beta primer mix. One entry per CDR3 protein results from TCRdb running MiXCR on the 5' RACE reads. This repertoire shows just under 900,000 distinct CDR3 sequences, about 28% found once; its top ten account for around 15%. Material for sequencing was blood. These TCRs come from a woman of 80 years or more in good health.

CDR3 DNA sequence: TGCAGTGCTAGAGATCAACTAGCCAATGAGCAGTTCTTC. It is translated as CSARDQLANEQFF. The V and J genes are TRBV20-1 and TRBJ2-1; TRBD2 might be the D (6 bases). There are 13 residues in the CDR3. V dropped 0 bases and J dropped 6 bases, with 9 bases sitting between them. From germline, CDR1 is DFQATT and CDR2 SNEGSKA (reference sequence).

The chain carries TRBV16 and TRBJ2-1, with TRBD1 matching over 11 bases. From germline, CDR1 is KGHSY and CDR2 FQNENV. CDR3 length: 17 residues. The trim removed 5 bases at V and 8 bases at J, leaving 14 bases unmatched. CDR3 nucleotides: TGTGCCAGCAGCGAACAAGGGGGGACAGGGGGGAGCCATGAGCAGTTCTTC. Protein sequence: CASSEQGGTGGSHEQFF.

This clonotype was observed a handful of times. This may stem from a read error, because a much larger clone lies one nucleotide away. This chain connects TRBV12-3 or TRBV12-4 to TRBJ2-3; D may be TRBD1 (5 bases). The CDR3 covers 14 residues. The CDR3 DNA reads TGTGCCAGCAGTTTGGCCGGAATCACAGGTACGCAGTATTTT. Residues: CASSLAGITGTQYF.

In this sample, this clonotype turned up many times. This chain links TRBV6-5 with TRBJ2-3, with D unresolved. Germline CDR1 is MNHEY and CDR2 is SVGAGI. Trimming pared 6 bases from V and 6 bases from J, leaving 10 bases between. The CDR3 spans 12 residues. The CDR3 sequence: CASSPTSDTQYF. As DNA, the CDR3 is TGTGCCAGCAGCCCCACTTCCGATACGCAGTATTTT.

The chain uses TRBV2 and TRBJ2-1; D remains ambiguous. Trimming shortened V by 8 bases and J by 9 bases, and 14 bases separated the two germline ends. CDR3 length equals 12 residues. The germline gives CDR1 SNHLY, CDR2 FYNNEI. The CDR3 loop is CASSRDGIEQFF. For the CDR3, the DNA is TGTGCCAGCTCCCGAGACGGTATTGAGCAGTTCTTC. The full variable domain, in which reference TRBV2 and TRBJ2-1 provide the parts outside the CDR3, is EPEVTQTPSHQVTQMGQEVILRCVPISNHLYFYWYRQILGQKVEFLVSFYNNEISEKSEIFDDQFSVERPDGSNFTLKIRSTKLEDSAMYFCASSRDGIEQFFGPGTRLTVL.

This clonotype appeared many times. The CDR3: CATSRAGTNWNGYTF. CDR3 DNA sequence: TGTGCCACCAGCAGAGCTGGGACAAATTGGAATGGCTACACCTTC. V gene TRBV15 combines with J gene TRBJ1-2; maybe TRBD1 (6 bases). Germline V gene sequence: CDR1 LNHNV, CDR2 YYDKDF (reference sequence). V was pared by 1 base and J by 6 bases, with 15 bases between. There are 15 residues in the CDR3.

CDR3 coding DNA: TGTGCCAGCAGTGACCAGGGTACGCAGTATTTT. Protein sequence: CASSDQGTQYF. The V call is TRBV2, the J call TRBJ2-3; the D gene is possibly TRBD1 (5 bases). Per the germline V gene, CDR1 is SNHLY and CDR2 is FYNNEI. The CDR3 has 11 amino acids. Trimming left V 3 bases short and J 8 bases short, with 6 bases between.

The chain joins TRBV20-1 to TRBJ2-4, with 8 bases fitting TRBD2. The CDR3 spans 12 residues. V gave up 4 bases and J gave up 6 bases; unmatched junction bases: 2. Germline V gene sequence: CDR1 DFQATT, CDR2 SNEGSKA (reference sequence). The CDR3 sequence: CSANGGGNIQYF. The CDR3 DNA is TGCAGTGCTAACGGGGGGGGAAACATTCAGTACTTC.

This clonotype was picked up many times. The V call is TRBV20-1, the J call TRBJ2-6, with D hard to call. V was trimmed by 0 bases and J by 0 bases, leaving 9 bases between them. CDR3 size: 16 residues. Germline V gene sequence: CDR1 DFQATT, CDR2 SNEGSKA (reference sequence). CDR3 nucleotide sequence: TGCAGTGCTAGAGATCTCCAGATCTCTGGGGCCAACGTCCTGACTTTC. Its translation is CSARDLQISGANVLTF.

Note on this clonotype: A much larger clone lies a single base off, so this may be a read error. V usage is TRBV6-2 or TRBV6-3 and J usage is TRBJ2-7; D uncertain. Germline CDR1 is MNHEY and CDR2 is SVGEGT. This CDR3 contains 13 residues. V dropped 2 bases and J dropped 4 bases, with 9 bases sitting between them. CDR3 nucleotides: TGTGCCAGCAGTTACGGGCCAGGTTACGAGCAGTACTTC. It encodes CASSYGPGYEQYF.

In the case of this clonotype: Being one base from a much bigger clone, this may be a read error. The rearrangement uses TRBV11-2 and TRBJ2-5; 7 bases are shared with TRBD1. The CDR3 is 12 residues long. In germline, CDR1 is SGHAT, CDR2 FQNNGV. The CDR3 DNA reads as TGTGCCAGCAGGACAGGGCATGAGACCCGGTACTTC. This codes for CASRTGHETRYF.

The V and J genes are TRBV19 and TRBJ1-1; D uncertain. CDR3 size: 15 residues. Germline CDR1 and CDR2: LNHDA and SQIVND (reference sequence). Deletions cut 10 bases from V and 0 bases from J, with 18 bases between. CDR3 coding DNA: TGTGCCATACCCGATATTGGACGTCTGAACACTGAAGCTTTCTTT. Protein sequence: CAIPDIGRLNTEAFF.

This clonotype was counted many times. V gene TRBV27 combines with J gene TRBJ2-5; 11 nucleotides line up with TRBD1. The V gene's germline CDR1 is MNHEY and CDR2 SMNVEV (reference sequence). Losses at the gene ends were 2 bases for V and 5 bases for J; bases not matched to a gene: 7. The CDR3 extends over 16 amino acids. The CDR3 is CASSLAGDRGIETQYF. The CDR3 coding sequence is TGTGCCAGCAGTTTAGCAGGGGACAGGGGGATCGAGACCCAGTACTTC.

V gene TRBV12-3 or TRBV12-4 combines with J gene TRBJ1-1, with D tentatively TRBD1 (5 bases). V was pared by 6 bases and J by 9 bases, with 17 bases between. The CDR3 runs 13 residues. CDR3 in DNA: TGTGCCAGCAGCCCGCGCCTGGGGGGGAAAGCTTTCTTT. Protein product: CASSPRLGGKAFF.

This clonotype was seen a few times. A clone one base away is much larger, so this may be a read error. The CDR3 sequence is CASSLGVFSGGAHNEQYF. DNA for the CDR3: TGTGCCAGCAGCTTAGGGGTCTTTAGCGGGGGGGCCCACAATGAGCAGTACTTC. The chain combines TRBV7-8 with TRBJ2-1; 11 positions match TRBD2. The DNA end is more similar to TRBJ2-7, so the J call may be wrong. The CDR3 length is 18 residues. Germline V gene sequence: CDR1 SGHVS, CDR2 FQNEAQ.

Remarks on this clonotype: A read error may be the cause here, since a much bigger clone is one base away. As DNA, the CDR3 is TGCGCCAGCAGTGAGTCTTGGAATGAGCAGTACTTC. Protein product: CASSESWNEQYF. The chain joins TRBV10-1 to TRBJ2-7; D gene ambiguous. V shed 0 bases and J shed 7 bases, with 7 bases lying between them. This CDR3 region has 12 residues. The V gene's germline CDR1 is WNHNN and CDR2 SYGVQD (reference sequence).

This chain links TRBV6-2 or TRBV6-3 with TRBJ1-5; D not certain. The CDR3 spans 16 residues. V lost 1 base, J lost 0 bases, and 10 bases lay in between. CDR1 and CDR2 (germline): MNHEY, SVGEGT. The CDR3 reads CASSYYGQYSNQPQHF. The CDR3 DNA reads as TGTGCCAGCAGTTACTACGGCCAATATAGCAATCAGCCCCAGCATTTT.

This clonotype showed up just once. This may be a read error: a much more frequent sequence differs by one nucleotide. This chain connects TRBV11-2 to TRBJ2-3; 12 bases align to TRBD2. The CDR3 has 15 residues. The V and J ends lost 8 bases and 7 bases, in that order; junction bases with no gene match: 10. Per germline, CDR1 SGHAT and CDR2 FQNNGV. Here the CDR3 reads CASGLTSGGGNTQYF. The CDR3 nucleotides are TGTGCCAGCGGCCTGACTAGCGGGGGTGGGAATACGCAGTATTTT.

This clonotype has only one observation. The rearrangement uses TRBV4-3 and TRBJ2-5; 11 bases align to TRBD2. The closer fit of TRBJ2-1 to the DNA end suggests the J call may be wrong. Germline V CDR1 and CDR2: LGHNA, YSLEER. The CDR3 consists of 16 residues. CDR3 residues: CASSSIAGGPGETQFF. The CDR3 DNA sequence: TGCGCCAGCAGTAGTATAGCGGGGGGGCCAGGAGAGACCCAGTTCTTC.

This clonotype was detected many times. This chain joins TRBV30 and TRBJ2-3; 8 positions agree with TRBD2. Germline CDR1 is GTSNPN and CDR2 is SVGIG (reference sequence). With 0 bases clipped from V and 1 base from J, the junction kept 0 bases outside the gene matches. The CDR3 loop spans 14 amino acids. For the CDR3, the DNA is TGTGCCTGGAGTGTTAGCGGGGGCACAGATACGCAGTATTTT. It specifies CAWSVSGGTDTQYF.

This clonotype was recorded a few times. The gene calls are TRBV7-2 and TRBJ2-5, with no clear D. The J call may not be correct, given that the DNA end is closer to TRBJ2-7. There are 14 residues in the CDR3. Germline V gene lookup returns CDR1 SGHTA and CDR2 FQGNSA. CDR3 protein: CASSRTIQVHEQYF. CDR3 DNA sequence: TGTGCCAGCAGCCGAACGATACAAGTCCACGAGCAGTACTTC.

This clonotype was observed at least ten times. The genes are TRBV12-3 or TRBV12-4 and TRBJ2-3; D might be TRBD1 or TRBD2, each matching 5 bases. Trimming took 2 bases from V and 5 from J, leaving 11 bases between them. The CDR3 length is 14 residues. The DNA of the CDR3 is TGTGCCAGCAGTTTATTGGGGGAGATAGATACGCAGTATTTT. Its protein is CASSLLGEIDTQYF.